This TCR beta chain was sequenced for a study of regulatory T cells in long-lasting Graves disease (dated by TCRdb to about 2021). Notes on the research overall: Persistent Graves' disease was defined as persistently positive TSH receptor autoantibodies together with antithyroid drug treatment for over 5 years. Peripheral blood TCR sequencing and RNA sequencing compared persistent Graves' disease patients with newly diagnosed Graves' disease patients. The study was registered as a clinical trial and conducted in China. On average, persistent Graves' disease patients in the clinical cohort had been on antithyroid drugs for about 10 years. A total of approximately 35 samples were covered by TCR sequencing, comprising some 13 persistent and approximately 20 newly diagnosed Graves' disease patients.

Broad study findings and their caveats: Preferential use of TRBV28, TRBJ1-2 and TRBJ2-5 was observed in persistent disease, whereas TRBV20-1 and TRBJ2-1 were favored in newly diagnosed disease. Only the TCR beta chain was sequenced and analyzed. As a limitation, the authors acknowledged that the small sample size may reduce accuracy. More public clonotypes were shared among persistent patients (fewer than 3,000) than among newly diagnosed patients (966). Lower TCR Shannon entropy and fewer highly expanded clones were observed in persistent Graves' disease patients than in newly diagnosed patients, which suggested clonal expansion. Because the primary lesion, thyroid tissue, could not be accessed, the study looked at peripheral blood alone.

The library was produced with multiplex PCR. The instrument given in TCRdb is Illumina HiSeq 4000. To build TCR beta libraries, CDR3 regions were amplified by Arm-PCR using iRepertoire HTBI primers. PCR products were gel purified before sequencing. The paper's data handling went like this. Gene usage analysis of CDR3 amino acid clonotypes used the 60 to 80 TRBV and some 13 TRBJ segments found across samples. COPE and FqMerger were used to merge filtered high-quality paired reads into contigs. BLAST was used to align contigs to IMGT TRBV, TRBD and TRBJ reference genes, and CDR3 was defined according to IMGT. Clonotypes above 0.1% frequency were classified as highly expanded clones. Shannon entropy served as the measure of repertoire diversity, while the Gini coefficient captured V-J evenness. Clonotypes shared by more than one individual were considered public. Using fastp trimming at Q25 and MiXCR clonotype assembly, TCRdb reanalyzed the public sequencing data and kept in-frame beta chains. Entries that share a CDR3 protein sequence are merged under the most common genes and DNA. TCRdb, not the original authors, processed these V and J calls. The sample table contains roughly 470,000 distinct CDR3 sequences; only one count was recorded for around 21% of them. The ten largest clones represent over 7.5% of the sample.

On this clonotype itself: Its antigen is unknown. Base quality data are lacking; no much larger clone is found one base away.

The label giving this sample's time point can be read as: persistent/refractory GD, antithyroid drugs over 5 years with positive TRAb. For both TCR sequencing and RNA sequencing, RNA was extracted from PBMCs in TRIzol. Graves' disease was diagnosed according to American Thyroid Association guidelines. Patients for the study were recruited at an endocrinology department in Xi'an, China. From each patient, about 9.7 milliliters of peripheral blood was collected into an EDTA anticoagulant tube. Ficoll Paque Plus density gradient separation was used to isolate PBMCs, and no additional T cell sorting was done. An Agilent 2100 Bioanalyzer and agarose gel were used to check RNA quality, while a NanoDrop 2000 measured RNA concentration. The CDR3 runs 15 amino acids, cysteine and phenylalanine included. The retained sequence is limited to the CDR3, 45 bases, with the frame set at the first base. The germline V gene supplies CDR1 SGHTA and CDR2 FQGTGA. V ends up 5 bases short and J 5 bases short, with an unmatched junction base count of 8.

This receptor was identified in a female donor with Graves disease. The rearranged segments are TRBV7-3 and TRBJ2-7; the junction holds 11 bases that match TRBD1. Sample: peripheral blood mononuclear cells (PBMCs), taken when the disease was refractory, from a patient treated with antithyroid drugs. The CDR3 here reads CASSQGQGVFNEQYF. The DNA sequence is as follows: TGTGCCAGCAGCCAGGGACAGGGGGTATTCAACGAGCAGTACTTC.